What follows describes a single TCR beta chain. This specimen belongs to a study of T-cell memory formation after mild COVID-19. MiXCR was run by TCRdb on the 5' RACE reads, yielding one entry per CDR3 protein. The sample has a few hundred thousand distinct CDR3 sequences, over 20% seen once. This sequence originates from an adult woman who had mild COVID-19 (a few samples of this study predate the infection). Cell type and time point are not known. The sequenced sample consisted of PBMCs or a T cell subset sorted from them (not recorded which).

The chain's CDR3 is CSVVQGGDTQYF. The DNA of the CDR3 is TGCAGCGTTGTGCAGGGGGGGGATACGCAGTATTTT. V gene TRBV29-1 combines with J gene TRBJ2-3; D tentatively reads TRBD1 or TRBD2 (7 bases each). The CDR3 length is 12 residues. With 4 bases removed from V and 6 bases from J, the gap between germline ends came to 11 bases. CDR1 is SQVTM, CDR2 ANQGSEA, per germline.